This TCR beta chain was sequenced in a study of control samples from healthy donors and cancer patients. Generated by immunoSEQ multiplex PCR, the TCRdb table keeps only in-frame clones and is missing some. The sample contains 120,000 or so clones, 85% to 95% of which appear only once. CDR3 size: 14 residues. Trimming removed 1 base from V and 5 bases from J; junction bases left unmatched: 3. The germline V gene has CDR1 LGHNA and CDR2 YSLEER. In this sample, this clone turned up once. Sequenced: blood. V gene TRBV4-3 combines with J gene TRBJ2-5; 8 bases are shared with TRBD1. This receptor was taken from a man younger than 40 in good health. Written as DNA, the CDR3 is TGCGCCAGCAGCCAAGGGACAGGGACCGAGACCCAGTACTTC. It encodes CASSQGTGTETQYF.